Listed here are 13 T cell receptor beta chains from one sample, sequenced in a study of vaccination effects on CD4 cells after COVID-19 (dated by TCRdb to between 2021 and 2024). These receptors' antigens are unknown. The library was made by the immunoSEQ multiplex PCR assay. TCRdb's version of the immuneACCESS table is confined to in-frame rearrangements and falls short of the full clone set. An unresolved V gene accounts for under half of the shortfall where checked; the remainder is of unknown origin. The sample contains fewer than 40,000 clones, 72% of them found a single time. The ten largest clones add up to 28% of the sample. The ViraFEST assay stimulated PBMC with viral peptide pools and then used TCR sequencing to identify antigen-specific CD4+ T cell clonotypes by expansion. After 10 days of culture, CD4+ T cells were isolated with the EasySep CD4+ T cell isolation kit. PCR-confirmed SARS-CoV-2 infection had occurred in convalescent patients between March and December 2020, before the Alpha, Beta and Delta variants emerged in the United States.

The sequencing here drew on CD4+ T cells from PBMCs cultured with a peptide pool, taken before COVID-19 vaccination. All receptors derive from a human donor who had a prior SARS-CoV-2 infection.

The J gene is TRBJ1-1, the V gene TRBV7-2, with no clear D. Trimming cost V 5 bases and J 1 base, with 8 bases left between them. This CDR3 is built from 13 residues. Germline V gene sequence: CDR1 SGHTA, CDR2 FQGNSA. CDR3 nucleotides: TGTGCCAGCAGCAATAACAGGAACACTGAAGCTTTCTTT. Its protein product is CASSNNRNTEAFF.

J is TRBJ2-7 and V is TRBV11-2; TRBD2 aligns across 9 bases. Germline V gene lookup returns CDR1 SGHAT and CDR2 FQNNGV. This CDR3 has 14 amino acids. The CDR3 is CASGEAGGAYEQYF. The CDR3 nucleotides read TGTGCATCGGGGGAGGCGGGAGGGGCCTACGAGCAGTACTTC.

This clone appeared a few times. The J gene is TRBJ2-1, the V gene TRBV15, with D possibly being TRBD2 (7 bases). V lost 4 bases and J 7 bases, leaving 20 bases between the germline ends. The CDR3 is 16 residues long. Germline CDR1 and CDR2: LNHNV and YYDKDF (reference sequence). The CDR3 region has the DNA TGTGCCACCAGCACTTTCCTGATTCGGGGGGCGAATGAGCAGTTCTTC. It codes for CATSTFLIRGANEQFF.

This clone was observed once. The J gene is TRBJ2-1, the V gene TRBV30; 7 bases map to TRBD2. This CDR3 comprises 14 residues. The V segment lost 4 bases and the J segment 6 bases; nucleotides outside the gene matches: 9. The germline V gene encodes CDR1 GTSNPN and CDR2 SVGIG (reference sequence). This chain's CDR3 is CAWKTSPTLNEQFF. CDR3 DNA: TGTGCCTGGAAGACTAGCCCCACGCTCAATGAGCAGTTCTTC.

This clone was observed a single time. CDR3 sequence (DNA): TGTGCCAGCAGCTCAGGGAGCTCCTACGAGCAGTACTTC. Protein: CASSSGSSYEQYF. This sequence joins TRBV5-4 and TRBJ2-7, with D perhaps matching TRBD1 or TRBD2 (5 bases each). In germline, CDR1 is SGHNT, CDR2 YYREEE (reference sequence). This CDR3 is 13 amino acids long. Between the trimmed V and J ends, which lost 3 bases and 0 bases, there was a span of 7 bases. Full variable domain (missing parts from reference TRBV5-4 and TRBJ2-7): ETGVTQSPTHLIKTRGQQVTLRCSSQSGHNTVSWYQQALGQGPQFIFQYYREEENGRGNFPPRFSGLQFPNYSSELNVNALELDDSALYLCASSSGSSYEQYFGPGTRLTVT.

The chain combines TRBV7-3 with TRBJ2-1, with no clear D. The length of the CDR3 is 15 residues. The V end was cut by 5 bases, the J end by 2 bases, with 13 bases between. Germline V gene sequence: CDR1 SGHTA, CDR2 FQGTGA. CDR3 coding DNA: TGTGCCAGCAGCCCCTTTGCGGACGCCTACAATGAGCAGTTCTTC. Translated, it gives CASSPFADAYNEQFF.

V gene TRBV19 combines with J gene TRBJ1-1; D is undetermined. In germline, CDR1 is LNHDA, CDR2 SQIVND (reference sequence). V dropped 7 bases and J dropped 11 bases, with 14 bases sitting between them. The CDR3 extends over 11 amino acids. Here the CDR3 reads CASTLGRDAFF. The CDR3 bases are TGTGCCAGTACTCTTGGGCGGGATGCTTTCTTT.

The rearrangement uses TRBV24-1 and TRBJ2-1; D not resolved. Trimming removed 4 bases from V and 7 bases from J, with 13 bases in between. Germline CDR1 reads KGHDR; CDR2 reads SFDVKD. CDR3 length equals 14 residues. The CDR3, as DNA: TGTGCCACCAGTGAGACCTGGGGTACTAATGAGCAGTTCTTC. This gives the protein CATSETWGTNEQFF.

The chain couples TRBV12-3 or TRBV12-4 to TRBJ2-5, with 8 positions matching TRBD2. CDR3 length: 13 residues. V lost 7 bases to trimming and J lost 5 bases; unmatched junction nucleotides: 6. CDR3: CASNRGGWETQYF. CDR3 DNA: TGTGCCAGCAACCGGGGGGGCTGGGAGACCCAGTACTTC.

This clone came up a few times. Here the CDR3 reads CASSLGWGANQPQHF. Written as DNA, the CDR3 is TGTGCCAGCAGTTTAGGTTGGGGGGCGAATCAGCCCCAGCATTTT. The genes are TRBV27 and TRBJ1-5, with D perhaps TRBD1 (6 bases). This CDR3 has 15 amino acids. V lost 2 bases to trimming and J lost 4 bases, with 12 bases between them. The germline V gene encodes CDR1 MNHEY and CDR2 SMNVEV (reference sequence).

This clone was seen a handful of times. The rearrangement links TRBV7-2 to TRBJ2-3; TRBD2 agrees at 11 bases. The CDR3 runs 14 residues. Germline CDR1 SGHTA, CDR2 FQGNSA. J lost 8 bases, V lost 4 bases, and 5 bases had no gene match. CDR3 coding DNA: TGTGCCAGCAGCTCTAGACTAGCGGGGCTTACGCAGTATTTT. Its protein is CASSSRLAGLTQYF.

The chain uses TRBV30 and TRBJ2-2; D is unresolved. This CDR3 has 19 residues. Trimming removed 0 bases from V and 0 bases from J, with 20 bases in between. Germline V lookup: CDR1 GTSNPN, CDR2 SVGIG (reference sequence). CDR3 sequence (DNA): TGTGCCTGGAGTGTAGGGTTGGGCAGAGCCAGATCGAACACCGGGGAGCTGTTTTTT. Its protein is CAWSVGLGRARSNTGELFF.

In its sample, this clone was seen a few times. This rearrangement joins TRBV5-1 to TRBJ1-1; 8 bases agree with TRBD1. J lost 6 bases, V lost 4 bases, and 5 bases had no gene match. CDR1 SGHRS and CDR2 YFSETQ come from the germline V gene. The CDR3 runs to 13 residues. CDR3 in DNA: TGCGCCAGCAGCCAACAGGGGGTCGCTGAAGCTTTCTTT. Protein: CASSQQGVAEAFF.